Included here is one T cell receptor (beta chain) sequence, with context. This CDR3 is also generated by other DNA sequences in the sample. From germline, CDR1 is MNHEY and CDR2 SMNVEV (reference sequence). CDR3 length: 15 residues. Trimming took 4 bases from V and 4 from J, leaving 13 bases between them. The sample originates from a study of T cell changes during pregnancy in multiple sclerosis. Method: immunoSEQ multiplex PCR; TCRdb's copy keeps in-frame clones and lacks some. The sample contains under 95,000 clones, 94% of which appear only once. The V call is TRBV27, the J call TRBJ2-2, with D possibly matching TRBD2 (6 bases). Sequencing was performed on peripheral blood, taken in the second trimester of pregnancy. The sequence was collected from a female donor in good health, enrolled as a control in a pregnancy study. This CDR3 reads CASSWASEGTGELFF. As DNA, the CDR3 is TGTGCCAGCAGTTGGGCTAGCGAGGGCACCGGGGAGCTGTTTTTT.